Below, 9 T cell receptor beta chains from the same sample are listed, as sequenced in a study of radiotherapy plus CTLA-4 blockade in lung cancer. Profiled with immunoSEQ multiplex PCR; TCRdb holds only in-frame clones, not every one. The data show 50,000 to 70,000 clones, with roughly four fifths seen just once and around 6.6% held by the top ten. This specimen was peripheral blood, taken from a patient treated with radiotherapy plus ipilimumab. These receptor sequences come from a human donor with non-small cell lung cancer whose response to radiotherapy plus ipilimumab could not be evaluated.

The chain carries TRBV6-6 and TRBJ1-2, with TRBD1 matching 9 bases. The CDR3 totals 16 residues. Germline assignment: CDR1 MNHNY and CDR2 SVGAGI (reference sequence). J gave up 4 bases and V 4 bases, and 10 bases lay outside the gene matches. The CDR3 DNA reads as TGTGCCAGCAGTTTGGGTGTGGGACAGGGAAGCTATGGCTACACCTTC. This gives the protein CASSLGVGQGSYGYTF.

This clone was seen a handful of times. The chain uses TRBV4-3 and TRBJ2-1, with D perhaps TRBD1 (5 bases). The CDR3 has 13 residues. Trimming removed 3 bases at V and 4 bases at J, with 7 bases between. The germline CDR1 and CDR2 sequences are LGHNA and YSLEER. For the CDR3, the DNA is TGCGCCAGCAGCCAGACAGATTACAATGAGCAGTTCTTC. Translation gives CASSQTDYNEQFF.

This clone was picked up one time. This chain connects TRBV6-6 to TRBJ2-6; D ambiguous. The CDR3 loop spans 13 amino acids. V was cut by 6 bases and J by 8 bases, with 11 bases left in between. Per germline, CDR1 MNHNY and CDR2 SVGAGI (reference sequence). The CDR3: CASSLPPSNVLTF. In DNA form, the CDR3 reads TGTGCCAGCAGCCTCCCTCCGTCCAACGTCCTGACTTTC.

The rearrangement joins TRBV5-1 to TRBJ2-3, with a possible D match to TRBD2 (6 bases). Germline V gene sequence: CDR1 SGHRS, CDR2 YFSETQ. CDR3 length equals 17 residues. Trimming cost V 1 base and J 0 bases, with 15 bases left between them. DNA of the CDR3: TGCGCCAGCAGCTTGACCTCCTCAAGCGGGAGCACAGATACGCAGTATTTT. Its protein product is CASSLTSSSGSTDTQYF. Drawing the rest from reference TRBV5-1 and TRBJ2-3, the complete variable domain is KAGVTQTPRYLIKTRGQQVTLSCSPISGHRSVSWYQQTPGQGLQFLFEYFSETQRNKGNFPGRFSGRQFSNSRSEMNVSTLELGDSALYLCASSLTSSSGSTDTQYFGPGTRLTVL.

The V gene is TRBV6-5, the J gene TRBJ2-3; D is possibly TRBD2 (6 bases). CDR1 and CDR2 (germline): MNHEY, SVGAGI. V shed 4 bases and J shed 0 bases, with 14 bases lying between them. The CDR3 covers 16 residues. CDR3 sequence reads: CASSSPGGTSTDTQYF. In DNA, the CDR3 is TGTGCCAGCAGTTCTCCTGGCGGGACCAGCACAGATACGCAGTATTTT.

The chain couples TRBV7-2 to TRBJ1-3; TRBD1 is a possible D gene (5 bases). The CDR3 runs 15 residues. Trimming removed 5 bases from V and 4 bases from J, with 15 bases in between. Germline CDR1 reads SGHTA; CDR2 reads FQGNSA. In DNA, the CDR3 is TGTGCCAGCAGCCCATCGGGGGGAGCAGGAAACACCATATATTTT. Its translation: CASSPSGGAGNTIYF.

The CDR3 loop is CASSPTDTNTGELFF. CDR3 DNA sequence: TGCGCCAGCAGCCCTACGGACACGAACACCGGGGAGCTGTTTTTT. The V gene is TRBV5-1, the J gene TRBJ2-2, with D maybe TRBD1 (5 bases). The CDR3 loop spans 15 amino acids. The germline V gene encodes CDR1 SGHRS and CDR2 YFSETQ. The ends were cut back, 4 bases at V and 0 bases at J, with 10 bases in the middle.

This clone has just a few counts. The chain links TRBV5-6 to TRBJ1-2; 9 bases fit TRBD1. There are 17 residues in the CDR3. Unmatched junction bases numbered 13, after V lost 0 bases and J lost 7 bases. Germline lookup yields CDR1 SGHDT and CDR2 YYEEEE. The CDR3 loop is CASSLAVGTGKIGGYTF. Here the CDR3 DNA reads TGTGCCAGCAGCTTGGCCGTCGGGACAGGGAAAATTGGTGGCTACACCTTC. Complete variable domain (other parts from reference TRBV5-6 and TRBJ1-2): DAGVTQSPTHLIKTRGQQVTLRCSPKSGHDTVSWYQQALGQGPQFIFQYYEEEERQRGNFPDRFSGHQFPNYSSELNVNALLLGDSALYLCASSLAVGTGKIGGYTFGSGTRLTVV.

This clone appeared once. Additional DNA sequences in this sample encode the identical CDR3. The V call is TRBV18, the J call TRBJ1-5; D is perhaps TRBD1 (5 bases). The CDR3 totals 16 residues. In germline, CDR1 is KGHSH, CDR2 LQKENI. V was shortened by 0 bases and J by 1 base, with 10 bases between the two germline ends. The CDR3 DNA is TGTGCCAGCTCACCACCCCCCGGGGGGAGCAATCAGCCCCAGCATTTT. Protein product: CASSPPPGGSNQPQHF.